One sample yielded the 5 T cell receptor beta chains listed below, sequenced in a study of T cell responses to AZD1222 COVID-19 vaccine. Only in-frame clones appear in the TCRdb table, and some are missing; sequencing was by immunoSEQ multiplex PCR. Of around 130,000 clones detected, 85% to 95% appear once; the ten largest clones hold around 6.6%. The material was peripheral blood, obtained on day 0 of AZD1222 vaccination. The receptors shown here come from an adult in good health.

The chain has TRBV28 and TRBJ2-7; 12 nucleotides agree with TRBD2. CDR3 length: 14 amino acids. Trimming at V came to 8 bases and at J to 2 bases, leaving 4 bases not matched to a gene. CDR1 and CDR2 from the germline V gene are MDHEN and SYDVKM. The CDR3 bases are TGTGCCAGCGCCTCTAGCGGGAGGGCCTACGAGCAGTACTTC. Protein: CASASSGRAYEQYF.

The gene calls are TRBV7-7 and TRBJ2-3; 7 nucleotides agree with TRBD2. In germline, CDR1 is SSHAT, CDR2 FNYEAQ (reference sequence). The V and J ends lost 5 bases and 5 bases, in that order; junction bases with no gene match: 7. This CDR3 is 14 amino acids long. Here the CDR3 DNA reads TGTGCCAGCAGCCCCGGACTAGGCGGAGATACGCAGTATTTT. It yields the protein CASSPGLGGDTQYF.

The V call is TRBV7-8, the J call TRBJ2-7; TRBD2 matches at 11 bases. The ends lost 5 bases at V and 2 bases at J; junction bases unmatched: 5. Germline lookup yields CDR1 SGHVS and CDR2 FQNEAQ. This CDR3 is 15 amino acids long. The DNA of the CDR3 is TGTGCCAGCAGCCCGGGGACTAGCGGAACCTACGAGCAGTACTTC. It specifies CASSPGTSGTYEQYF. Together with reference TRBV7-8 and TRBJ2-7, the CDR3 gives the full variable domain: GAGVSQSPRYKVAKRGQDVALRCDPISGHVSLFWYQQALGQGPEFLTYFQNEAQLDKSGLPSDRFFAERPEGSVSTLKIQRTQQEDSAVYLCASSPGTSGTYEQYFGPGTRLTVT.

The rearrangement uses TRBV10-1 and TRBJ2-1; TRBD2 matches at 7 bases. J lost 5 bases, V lost 1 base, and 8 bases had no gene match. Germline V CDR1 and CDR2: WNHNN, SYGVQD (reference sequence). The CDR3 length is 16 residues. Written as DNA, the CDR3 is TGCGCCAGCAGTGAGTGCGGGAGAAGGGGAGACAATGAGCAGTTCTTC. Protein sequence: CASSECGRRGDNEQFF.

The chain couples TRBV12-3 or TRBV12-4 to TRBJ1-6; D is unresolved. The CDR3 contains 13 residues. V dropped 3 bases and J dropped 6 bases, with 6 bases sitting between them. For the CDR3, the DNA is TGTGCCAGCAGTTTTCGATCTAATTCACCCCTCCACTTT. The encoded protein is CASSFRSNSPLHF.